These T cell receptor beta chains were read from a single sample in a study of cytomegalovirus exposure and HLA in healthy donors. Profiling relied on immunoSEQ multiplex PCR, and the TCRdb table lists in-frame clones only, not all of them. The data show approximately 110,000 clones, roughly 67% seen once. What was sequenced was PBMCs. These receptors all stem from a man in his forties or fifties in good health and CMV-seronegative. The CDR3 runs from the conserved cysteine through the conserved F or W. The order of the fields is J gene, V gene, D gene, CDR3 protein. A D gene is named only where the DNA matches it firmly.

j_gene: TRBJ1-2; v_gene: TRBV28; d_gene: NA; CDR3aa: CASTPLGVHNYGYPF
j_gene: TRBJ1-5; v_gene: TRBV28; d_gene: TRBD1; CDR3aa: CASSSRTGATSQPQHF
j_gene: TRBJ2-7; v_gene: TRBV27; d_gene: NA; CDR3aa: CASSLSLSRGEQYF
j_gene: TRBJ2-1; v_gene: TRBV28; d_gene: TRBD1; CDR3aa: CASSKPTGEGEQFF
j_gene: TRBJ1-1; v_gene: TRBV7-9; d_gene: NA; CDR3aa: CASSAPRGESTEAFF
j_gene: TRBJ1-4; v_gene: TRBV28; d_gene: NA; CDR3aa: CASSGGWGNEKLFF
j_gene: TRBJ1-5; v_gene: TRBV18; d_gene: NA; CDR3aa: CASSRGVYNQPQHF
j_gene: TRBJ1-2; v_gene: TRBV2; d_gene: TRBD1; CDR3aa: CASSEAPQSGTDNYGYTF
j_gene: TRBJ2-1; v_gene: TRBV27; d_gene: NA; CDR3aa: CASSNPHPLRDNEQFF
j_gene: TRBJ1-1; v_gene: TRBV29-1; d_gene: TRBD1; CDR3aa: CSVEPGQGYTEAFF
j_gene: TRBJ2-7; v_gene: TRBV29-1; d_gene: NA; CDR3aa: CSVSEGGYEQYF
j_gene: TRBJ2-4; v_gene: TRBV5-6; d_gene: TRBD1; CDR3aa: CASSAQGAKNIQYF
j_gene: TRBJ1-6; v_gene: TRBV6-5; d_gene: TRBD1; CDR3aa: CASSYTGDYNSPLHF
j_gene: TRBJ2-6; v_gene: TRBV11-3; d_gene: NA; CDR3aa: CASSLQGGPGANVLTF
j_gene: TRBJ1-5; v_gene: TRBV4-1; d_gene: TRBD1; CDR3aa: CPSSPQGGSNQPQHF
j_gene: TRBJ1-1; v_gene: TRBV19; d_gene: TRBD1; CDR3aa: CASSLTGVGNTEAFF
j_gene: TRBJ2-1; v_gene: TRBV6-4; d_gene: TRBD2; CDR3aa: CASSDSSLANEQFF
j_gene: TRBJ1-1; v_gene: TRBV6-1; d_gene: NA; CDR3aa: CASSTYRDDTEAFF
j_gene: TRBJ2-3; v_gene: TRBV4-3; d_gene: TRBD2; CDR3aa: CASSQDLKLSGGTDTQYF
j_gene: TRBJ1-2; v_gene: TRBV5-1; d_gene: TRBD1; CDR3aa: CASSLAPGGRDYGYTF
j_gene: TRBJ1-5; v_gene: TRBV2; d_gene: NA; CDR3aa: CASMILPSGPQHF